The 15 T cell receptor beta chains listed next were all sequenced from one sample in a study of T cells after yellow fever vaccination. TCRdb re-analysed the 5' RACE reads in MiXCR, keeping a single row per CDR3 protein. Among about 320,000 distinct CDR3 sequences listed, around 4.4% were seen once. Here the sequenced sample was PBMCs, taken 15 days after the yellow fever booster vaccination. Receptor source: a man aged 18 to 35 who received the YFV17D yellow fever vaccine.

The sample holds many counts of this clonotype. One junction end does not reproduce the germline sequence, and a read error may be involved. This rearrangement joins TRBV11-2 to TRBJ2-7; tentatively, D is TRBD1 (6 bases). The CDR3 runs 11 residues. The germline gives CDR1 SGHAT, CDR2 FQNNGV. The CDR3 loop reads CASSLWDKLHF. In nucleotides, the CDR3 is TGTGCCAGCAGCTTATGGGACAAGCTCCACTTC.

This clonotype was seen a few times. V is TRBV15 and J is TRBJ1-1, with D maybe TRBD1 (5 bases). CDR1 is LNHNV, CDR2 YYDKDF, per germline (reference sequence). The V end was cut by 0 bases, the J end by 2 bases, with 13 bases between. The length of the CDR3 is 16 residues. CDR3 nucleotides: TGTGCCACCAGCAGAGATAGGCGGGGGATCAACACTGAAGCTTTCTTT. Translated: CATSRDRRGINTEAFF.

This clonotype was detected a few times. This rearrangement joins TRBV12-5 to TRBJ2-5, with D possibly TRBD1 on 6 matching bases. Trimming stripped 3 bases from V and 1 base from J, with 12 bases between. Germline assignment: CDR1 LGHNT and CDR2 FRNRAP. The CDR3 is made up of 15 amino acids. Here the CDR3 DNA reads TGTGCTAGTGGTTTAGGGGGAACCCCCCAAGAGACCCAGTACTTC. This translates into CASGLGGTPQETQYF.

At least ten counts were recorded for this clonotype. The chain combines TRBV7-2 with TRBJ2-5, with no clear D. Trimming shortened V by 1 base and J by 2 bases, and 11 bases separated the two germline ends. The length of the CDR3 is 15 residues. Germline assignment: CDR1 SGHTA and CDR2 FQGNSA. The CDR3 sequence is CASSLVVWGQETQYF. Here the CDR3 DNA reads TGTGCCAGCAGCTTAGTGGTGTGGGGTCAAGAGACCCAGTACTTC.

Only a few counts were recorded for this clonotype. The chain carries TRBV5-1 and TRBJ2-6, with 8 positions matching TRBD1. V shed 2 bases, J shed 12 bases, and the junction held 4 bases outside the gene matches. Germline V CDR1 and CDR2: SGHRS, YFSETQ. The CDR3 sequence is 13 residues long. The CDR3 DNA is TGCGCCAGCAGCTTTGGACAGGGTGGCGTCCTGACTTTC. Translation: CASSFGQGGVLTF.

This clonotype occurred a few times. CDR3 coding DNA: TGCAGTGCTAGATCCCAGGGTTTTCAGCCCCAGCATTTT. It encodes CSARSQGFQPQHF. The chain links TRBV20-1 to TRBJ1-5, with D possibly being TRBD1 (5 bases). Germline values: CDR1 DFQATT, CDR2 SNEGSKA (reference sequence). This CDR3 has 13 amino acids. V lost 2 bases to trimming and J lost 6 bases, with 11 bases between them.

This clonotype was detected many times. The chain combines TRBV5-1 with TRBJ1-5, with D maybe TRBD1 (6 bases). Trimming removed 2 bases from V and 5 bases from J, with 14 bases in between. Germline CDR1 and CDR2: SGHRS and YFSETQ. This CDR3 contains 15 residues. DNA of the CDR3: TGCGCCAGCAGCTTTTTCGGGGGCAGCGATCAGCCCCAGCATTTT. Protein product: CASSFFGGSDQPQHF.

The table lists this clonotype with many counts. The rearrangement joins TRBV2 to TRBJ2-2; D possibly corresponds to TRBD2 (6 bases). The CDR3 runs to 16 residues. Germline V gene sequence: CDR1 SNHLY, CDR2 FYNNEI. Trimming shortened V by 6 bases and J by 7 bases, and 21 bases separated the two germline ends. The CDR3 loop is CASSGPGRGSVGELFF. The CDR3 bases are TGTGCCAGCAGCGGGCCTGGTCGGGGGTCCGTCGGGGAGCTGTTTTTT. The full variable domain, completed using reference TRBV2 and TRBJ2-2, is EPEVTQTPSHQVTQMGQEVILRCVPISNHLYFYWYRQILGQKVEFLVSFYNNEISEKSEIFDDQFSVERPDGSNFTLKIRSTKLEDSAMYFCASSGPGRGSVGELFFGEGSRLTVL.

In its sample, this clonotype was seen a few times. This rearrangement joins TRBV4-1 to TRBJ2-5; TRBD2 aligns across 14 bases. The V gene's germline CDR1 is MGHRA and CDR2 YSYEKL. This CDR3 contains 16 residues. The V and J ends lost 4 bases and 4 bases, in that order; junction bases with no gene match: 5. The DNA for the CDR3 is TGCGCCAGCAGCCTCGGGACTAGCGGGGGCCGAGAGACCCAGTACTTC. It specifies CASSLGTSGGRETQYF.

The V gene is TRBV12-3 or TRBV12-4, the J gene TRBJ1-2; D remains unclear. This CDR3 comprises 12 residues. V lost 5 bases, J lost 4 bases, and 8 bases lay in between. As DNA, the CDR3 is TGTGCCAGCAGTCATGCAATCTATGGCTACACCTTC. Translating gives CASSHAIYGYTF.

This clonotype was detected ten times or more. The chain recombines TRBV6-2 or TRBV6-3 with TRBJ2-7; D gene ambiguous. V was cut by 4 bases and J by 6 bases, with 16 bases left in between. The CDR3 contains 14 residues. Germline V CDR1 and CDR2: MNHEY, SVGEGT. The CDR3 coding sequence is TGTGCCAGCAGTTCACCTGGTTTACCCAGCGAGCAGTACTTC. It specifies CASSSPGLPSEQYF.

The V gene is TRBV5-1, the J gene TRBJ2-5; D ambiguous. The germline CDR1 and CDR2 sequences are SGHRS and YFSETQ. The CDR3 has 15 residues. V lost 0 bases, J lost 7 bases, and 16 bases lay in between. CDR3: CASSLGVVGEGTQYF. The CDR3 DNA reads TGCGCCAGCAGCTTGGGGGTCGTGGGTGAAGGGACCCAGTACTTC.

This clonotype was seen at least ten times. The chain carries TRBV7-2 and TRBJ2-1; perhaps TRBD1 as D (5 bases). The CDR3 has 12 residues. Deletions cut 4 bases from V and 11 bases from J, with 12 bases between. CDR1 and CDR2 from the germline V gene are SGHTA and FQGNSA. The CDR3 nucleotides are TGTGCCAGCAGCTCGACAGTGGCAAAGCAGTTCTTC. Translating gives CASSSTVAKQFF. The full variable domain, with the rest looked up from reference TRBV7-2 and TRBJ2-1, is GAGVSQSPSNKVTEKGKDVELRCDPISGHTALYWYRQSLGQGLEFLIYFQGNSAPDKSGLPSDRFSAERTGGSVSTLTIQRTQQEDSAVYLCASSSTVAKQFFGPGTRLTVL.

To note about this clonotype: A much larger clone lies a single base off, so this may be a read error. In this CDR3 the conserved last residue, phenylalanine or tryptophan, is missing, so a read error is likely. The chain combines TRBV5-1 with TRBJ2-7; no reliable D call. CDR1 SGHRS and CDR2 YFSETQ come from the germline V gene. The CDR3 is 13 amino acids. V lost 0 bases and J lost 1, with 5 bases in between. The CDR3 loop is CASSLDGSYEQYL. As DNA, the CDR3 is TGCGCCAGCAGCTTGGACGGATCCTACGAGCAGTACCTC.

This clonotype was seen a few times. This chain joins TRBV18 and TRBJ1-1; weak D call: TRBD1 (5 bases). The CDR3 spans 14 residues. Germline CDR1 is KGHSH and CDR2 is LQKENI. Trimming took 2 bases from V and 3 from J, leaving 10 bases between them. The CDR3: CASSPLRGDTEAFF. The CDR3 bases are TGTGCCAGCTCACCATTACGGGGGGACACTGAAGCTTTCTTT.